This T cell receptor beta chain is from a study of cytomegalovirus exposure and HLA in healthy donors. About the study: The study's early data release held roughly 91 million unique TCRs from HLA-typed donors. Findings and limits, study-wide: The study labeled roughly 160 TCR beta chains cytomegalovirus-associated. With further analysis later on, most CMV-associated TCR beta chains appeared HLA-restricted. In vitro testing confirmed a few CMV-associated chains as specific for CMV antigens.

This CDR3 comprises 16 residues. The germline V gene has CDR1 MRHNA and CDR2 SNTAGT. With V trimmed by 0 bases and J by 3 bases, 5 bases remained unmatched. The primer mix had 60 Vbeta and 13 Jbeta primers. Here immunoSEQ multiplex PCR was the method, and the copy in TCRdb shows in-frame clones only, minus some. Among more than 85,000 clones listed, about 80% were seen once. This clone was detected a few times. The target antigen is unknown. This same CDR3 is encoded by further DNA sequences in the sample. The chain recombines TRBV6-4 with TRBJ2-3; 8 positions match TRBD2. This clonotype was obtained from a man aged 35 to 55 in good health and CMV-seronegative. Sequenced input: PBMCs. CDR3 sequence: CASSDSSGGGTDTQYF. CDR3 nucleotide sequence: TGTGCCAGCAGTGACTCCTCAGGCGGGGGGACAGATACGCAGTATTTT.